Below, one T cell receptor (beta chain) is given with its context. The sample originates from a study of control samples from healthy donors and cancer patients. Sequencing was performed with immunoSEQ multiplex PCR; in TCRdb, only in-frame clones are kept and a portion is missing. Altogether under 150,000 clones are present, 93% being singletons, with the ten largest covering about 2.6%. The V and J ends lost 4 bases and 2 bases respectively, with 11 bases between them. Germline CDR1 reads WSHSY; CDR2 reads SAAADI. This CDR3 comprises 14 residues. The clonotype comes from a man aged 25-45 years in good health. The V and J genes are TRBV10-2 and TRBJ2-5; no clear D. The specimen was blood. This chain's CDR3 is CASSVAQRQETQYF. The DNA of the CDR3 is TGCGCCAGCAGTGTTGCACAGAGACAAGAGACCCAGTACTTC.